The TCR beta chain under discussion was sequenced for a study of neoadjuvant anti-PD-1 for oral cavity cancer. Across the study: Patients mostly received three to four biweekly nivolumab doses at 3 mg/kg before surgery. Study observations and caveats: Each response group had just three patients in TCR analyses.

TCRdb's copy holds only in-frame clones and misses some; the assay was immunoSEQ multiplex PCR. This table has fewer than 35,000 clones, around nine tenths appearing once. Remarks on this clone: Its antigen remains unidentified.

Sequencing used PBMCs, obtained before nivolumab (anti-PD-1) treatment. The source is a person aged 40 to 85 with oral cavity squamous cell carcinoma.

The DNA for the CDR3 is TGTGCCAGCATCAAAAGACCGGACCCCGAGTTCTTTTACGAGCAGTACTTC. As protein: CASIKRPDPEFFYEQYF. The chain links TRBV5-6 to TRBJ2-7; D remains unclear. Between the trimmed V and J ends, which lost 6 bases and 4 bases, there was a span of 26 bases. The CDR3 runs 17 residues. From germline, CDR1 is SGHDT and CDR2 YYEEEE.